These 22 T cell receptor beta chains originate from one sample sequenced in a study of CD8+ T cells in alopecia areata. Treatment described: oral pan-JAK inhibitor, 5-10 mg twice daily. RNA, once extracted, was reverse transcribed into cDNA for use as the sequencing template. Sequenced by immunoSEQ multiplex PCR; TCRdb stores in-frame clones only, minus some. The sample comprises roughly 190,000 clones, 55% to 70% of which are singletons, and over 0.55% rests with the top ten. Specimen: CD4+ T cells sorted from blood, collected at week 4, from a patient treated with tofacitinib. These receptors all come from a human donor with alopecia areata.

Points on this clone: A read error may account for a junction end that differs from germline. The CDR3 sequence: CASSKGLRSYGQYF. The CDR3 DNA sequence: TGTGCCAGCAGCAAAGGCCTTAGGTCCTACGGGCAGTACTTC. This chain connects TRBV7-8 to TRBJ2-7; D gene ambiguous. The CDR3 runs to 14 residues. The V gene's germline CDR1 is SGHVS and CDR2 FQNEAQ. Together with reference TRBV7-8 and TRBJ2-7, the CDR3 gives the full variable domain: GAGVSQSPRYKVAKRGQDVALRCDPISGHVSLFWYQQALGQGPEFLTYFQNEAQLDKSGLPSDRFFAERPEGSVSTLKIQRTQQEDSAVYLCASSKGLRSYGQYFGPGTRLTVT.

CDR3 sequence reads: CASRGSLDWPYEQYF. Written as DNA, the CDR3 is TGTGCCAGCAGGGGCTCCCTTGACTGGCCCTACGAGCAGTACTTC. The chain uses TRBV28 and TRBJ2-7; no firm D call. V was shortened by 6 bases and J by 2 bases, with 17 bases between the two germline ends. Germline V gives CDR1 MDHEN, CDR2 SYDVKM. This CDR3 comprises 15 residues.

The rearrangement links TRBV5-1 to TRBJ2-5; D not resolved. Germline V gene data show CDR1 as SGHRS and CDR2 as YFSETQ. The CDR3 is made up of 13 amino acids. V lost 1 base, J lost 5 bases, and 9 bases lay in between. The CDR3 sequence: CASSLTVGETQYF. CDR3 nucleotides: TGCGCCAGCAGCTTGACGGTGGGCGAGACCCAGTACTTC.

The chain combines TRBV10-3 with TRBJ2-3, with 9 nucleotides matching TRBD1. CDR3 length equals 13 residues. Germline CDR1 is ENHRY and CDR2 is SYGVKD. Trimming cost V 10 bases and J 1 base; bases outside gene matches: 3. Here the CDR3 reads CATGTGRTDTQYF. The CDR3 coding sequence is TGTGCCACCGGGACAGGGCGCACAGATACGCAGTATTTT.

The V and J genes are TRBV30 and TRBJ1-4; 11 nucleotides agree with TRBD1. CDR3 size: 15 residues. In germline, CDR1 is GTSNPN, CDR2 SVGIG (reference sequence). Unmatched junction bases numbered 7, after V lost 4 bases and J lost 6 bases. CDR3 in amino acids: CAWNPGGQGDEKLFF. The DNA for the CDR3 is TGTGCCTGGAATCCCGGGGGACAGGGGGATGAAAAACTGTTTTTT.

This clone has more than one count but fewer than ten. The chain employs TRBV29-1 and TRBJ2-3; D gene ambiguous. Trimming took off 2 bases at V and 2 bases at J, with 8 bases between the two ends. Germline assignment: CDR1 SQVTM and CDR2 ANQGSEA. The CDR3 contains 13 residues. The CDR3 DNA is TGCAGCGTTGAATCTGGGTTCACAGATACGCAGTATTTT. It codes for CSVESGFTDTQYF.

Only one count was recorded for this clone. The J gene is TRBJ2-7, the V gene TRBV25-1; D gene ambiguous. This CDR3 is built from 12 residues. Trimming removed 3 bases from V and 6 bases from J, with 9 bases in between. Germline assignment: CDR1 MGHDK and CDR2 SYGVNS. The DNA of the CDR3 is TGTGCCAGCAGTGAGAACAGCTTCGAGCAGTACTTC. Protein sequence: CASSENSFEQYF.

This clone was seen more than once but under ten times. The genes are TRBV30 and TRBJ2-7; TRBD2 agrees at 12 bases. Unmatched junction bases numbered 10, after V lost 2 bases and J lost 2 bases. Germline V gives CDR1 GTSNPN, CDR2 SVGIG (reference sequence). The CDR3 length is 17 residues. In nucleotides, the CDR3 is TGTGCCTGGAGTCCCCCCGGGACTAGCGGGCCGACCTACGAGCAGTACTTC. This codes for CAWSPPGTSGPTYEQYF.

The chain combines TRBV2 with TRBJ2-5, with 8 nucleotides matching TRBD2. V lost 7 bases, J lost 4 bases, and 14 bases stayed unmatched. This CDR3 spans 16 amino acids. Germline loops: CDR1 SNHLY, CDR2 FYNNEI. This CDR3 is CASTPLRRGGPETQYF. The CDR3, as DNA: TGTGCCAGCACTCCGCTCCGTCGGGGGGGGCCAGAGACCCAGTACTTC. Supplemented by reference TRBV2 and TRBJ2-5, the full variable domain reads EPEVTQTPSHQVTQMGQEVILRCVPISNHLYFYWYRQILGQKVEFLVSFYNNEISEKSEIFDDQFSVERPDGSNFTLKIRSTKLEDSAMYFCASTPLRRGGPETQYFGPGTRLLVL.

This clone has ten or more counts. The J gene is TRBJ2-2, the V gene TRBV5-1; TRBD1 or TRBD2 may be the D gene (5 bases each). The CDR3 totals 14 residues. The ends were cut back, 6 bases at V and 6 bases at J, with 15 bases in the middle. Per germline, CDR1 SGHRS and CDR2 YFSETQ. In DNA, the CDR3 is TGCGCCAGCACCCGTGGGGGTGCCGCCGGGGAGCTGTTTTTT. This codes for CASTRGGAAGELFF.

This clone was recorded a few times. The chain combines TRBV6-5 with TRBJ2-2; the D call may be TRBD1 or TRBD2 (5 bases each). Trimming left V 4 bases short and J 1 base short, with 7 bases between. CDR1 and CDR2 (germline): MNHEY, SVGAGI. There are 14 residues in the CDR3. For the CDR3, the DNA is TGTGCCAGCAGTTCGGGACGGAACACCGGGGAGCTGTTTTTT. Protein sequence: CASSSGRNTGELFF.

This clone was picked up a small number of times. V and J are TRBV7-9 and TRBJ1-1, with 7 positions matching TRBD1. Germline V gives CDR1 SEHNR, CDR2 FQNEAQ (reference sequence). Unmatched junction bases numbered 11, after V lost 2 bases and J lost 5 bases. This CDR3 spans 16 amino acids. The CDR3 DNA reads TGTGCCAGCAGCTTATCTGCCGGGACAGCAAAGACTGAAGCTTTCTTT. Its translation is CASSLSAGTAKTEAFF.

This clone was observed a single time. The rearrangement uses TRBV27 and TRBJ2-5; TRBD1 matches at 10 bases. The germline CDR1 and CDR2 sequences are MNHEY and SMNVEV (reference sequence). Trimming cost V 4 bases and J 2 bases; bases outside gene matches: 7. CDR3 size: 16 residues. CDR3 in amino acids: CASSYAWTGGQETQYF. The CDR3 DNA follows: TGTGCCAGCAGTTACGCTTGGACAGGGGGACAAGAGACCCAGTACTTC.

V and J are TRBV30 and TRBJ2-2, with TRBD1 identical over 9 bases. Germline V lookup: CDR1 GTSNPN, CDR2 SVGIG (reference sequence). The CDR3 covers 16 residues. Germline trimming cut 1 base from V and 4 bases from J; bases unmatched to any gene: 7. As DNA, the CDR3 is TGTGCCTGGAGTGGTCGGGACAGGGTCCTCACCGGGGAGCTGTTTTTT. Its protein product is CAWSGRDRVLTGELFF.

This chain uses TRBV4-1 with TRBJ2-1; possibly TRBD1 or TRBD2 for D (5 bases each). The CDR3 is made up of 16 amino acids. The germline V gene encodes CDR1 MGHRA and CDR2 YSYEKL. Trimming removed 0 bases from V and 10 bases from J, with 19 bases in between. CDR3 sequence (DNA): TGCGCCAGCAGCCAAGATCTAGCAGGAGCCTACAGGGAGCAGTTCTTC. This gives the protein CASSQDLAGAYREQFF.

This chain links TRBV30 with TRBJ2-7; 8 bases align to TRBD1. The ends lost 1 base at V and 6 bases at J; junction bases unmatched: 5. Germline V gene lookup returns CDR1 GTSNPN and CDR2 SVGIG (reference sequence). The CDR3 runs to 13 residues. The CDR3: CAWSGSTGGEQYF. CDR3 coding DNA: TGTGCCTGGAGTGGATCCACAGGGGGCGAGCAGTACTTC.

The CDR3 bases are TGCAGCGTTGAACCCGGGGTGAGAAACATTCAGTACTTC. The encoded protein is CSVEPGVRNIQYF. The chain uses TRBV29-1 and TRBJ2-4, with TRBD2 as a possible D gene (5 bases). V was clipped by 2 bases and J by 6 bases, with 11 bases between them. The CDR3 sequence is 13 residues long. Germline lookup yields CDR1 SQVTM and CDR2 ANQGSEA.

This clone was observed a single time. This chain connects TRBV29-1 to TRBJ1-1; maybe TRBD1 (5 bases). Trimming stripped 7 bases from V and 8 bases from J, with 14 bases between. Germline CDR1 and CDR2: SQVTM and ANQGSEA. This CDR3 has 11 amino acids. The CDR3 bases are TGCAGCGGTCAGGGCCAACCCGAAGCTTTCTTT. This gives the protein CSGQGQPEAFF.

The chain couples TRBV2 to TRBJ2-5, with unresolved D. Germline-derived CDR1 and CDR2 are SNHLY and FYNNEI. CDR3 length equals 12 residues. V was shortened by 7 bases and J by 4 bases, with 10 bases between the two germline ends. CDR3 sequence (DNA): TGTGCCAGCATGCAATCTACAGAGACCCAGTACTTC. Encoded protein: CASMQSTETQYF.

In this sample, this clone turned up a few times. The chain uses TRBV25-1 and TRBJ2-7; 7 nucleotides line up with TRBD1. Germline CDR1 is MGHDK and CDR2 is SYGVNS. Trimming cost V 6 bases and J 9 bases; bases outside gene matches: 8. CDR3 size: 12 residues. The CDR3 region has the DNA TGTGCCAGCAGGACCTCCGGGACAGTGCAGTACTTC. It translates to CASRTSGTVQYF.

The V gene is TRBV7-9, the J gene TRBJ1-2; perhaps TRBD1 as D (5 bases). V was pared by 5 bases and J by 7 bases, with 17 bases between. Per the germline V gene, CDR1 is SEHNR and CDR2 is FQNEAQ (reference sequence). CDR3 length: 14 amino acids. CDR3 in amino acids: CASSDTGGIGGYTF. The CDR3 bases are TGTGCCAGCAGCGACACCGGGGGGATCGGTGGCTACACCTTC.

The CDR3 reads CASSLDLATKGHLSYEQYF. Written as DNA, the CDR3 is TGTGCCAGCAGCTTAGACCTCGCGACGAAGGGACATCTCTCCTACGAGCAGTACTTC. V usage is TRBV7-2 and J usage is TRBJ2-7, with a tentative D call TRBD1 (6 bases). The CDR3 runs to 19 residues. Germline loops: CDR1 SGHTA, CDR2 FQGNSA. The V end was cut by 1 base, the J end by 0 bases, with 22 bases between.